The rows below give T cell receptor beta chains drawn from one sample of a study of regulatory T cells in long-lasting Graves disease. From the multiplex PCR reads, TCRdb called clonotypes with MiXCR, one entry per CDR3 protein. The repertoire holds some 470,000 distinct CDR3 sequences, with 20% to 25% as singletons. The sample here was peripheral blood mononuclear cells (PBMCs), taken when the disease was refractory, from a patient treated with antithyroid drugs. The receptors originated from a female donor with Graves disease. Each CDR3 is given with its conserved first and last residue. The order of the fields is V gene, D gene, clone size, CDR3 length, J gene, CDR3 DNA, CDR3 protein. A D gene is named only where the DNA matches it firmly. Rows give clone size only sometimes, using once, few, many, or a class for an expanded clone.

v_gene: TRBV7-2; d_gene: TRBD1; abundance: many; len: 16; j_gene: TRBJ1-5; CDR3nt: TGTGCCAGCAGCTTAGACAGGGGGCACTGGGATCAGCCCCAGCATTTT; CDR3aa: CASSLDRGHWDQPQHF
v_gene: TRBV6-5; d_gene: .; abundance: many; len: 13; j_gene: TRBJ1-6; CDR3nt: TGTGCCAGCAGTTACTCAGAGGGCTCACCCCTCCACTTT; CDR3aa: CASSYSEGSPLHF
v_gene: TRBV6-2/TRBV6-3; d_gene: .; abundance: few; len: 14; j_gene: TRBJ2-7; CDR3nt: TGTGCCAGCAGTTTCCTCGGGGAAACCTACGAGCAGTACTTC; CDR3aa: CASSFLGETYEQYF
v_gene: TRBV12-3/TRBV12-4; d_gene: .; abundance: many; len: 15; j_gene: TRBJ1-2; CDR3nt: TGTGCCAGCAGTCAACGACAGTACAGGGTTGATGGCTACACCTTC; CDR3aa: CASSQRQYRVDGYTF
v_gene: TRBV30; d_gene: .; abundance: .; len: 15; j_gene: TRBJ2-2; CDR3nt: TGTGCCTGGAGTCCGCCCGACGACTTTGGCGGGGAGCTGTTTTTT; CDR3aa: CAWSPPDDFGGELFF
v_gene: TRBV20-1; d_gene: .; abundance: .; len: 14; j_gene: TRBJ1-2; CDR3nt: TGCAGTGCTAGAGAAGCTGGACCGGCAAATGGCTACACCTTC; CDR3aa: CSAREAGPANGYTF
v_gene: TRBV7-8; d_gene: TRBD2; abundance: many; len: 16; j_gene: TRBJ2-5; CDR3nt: TGTGCCAGCAGCTCCTTTAGCGGGGGTTACCAAGAGACCCAGTACTTC; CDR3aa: CASSSFSGGYQETQYF
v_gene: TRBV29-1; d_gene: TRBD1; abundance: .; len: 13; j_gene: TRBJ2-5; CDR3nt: TGCAGCGCGGAGACAGGGCCTCAAGAGACCCAGTACTTC; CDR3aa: CSAETGPQETQYF
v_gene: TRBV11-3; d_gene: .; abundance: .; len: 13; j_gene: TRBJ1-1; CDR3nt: TGTGCCAGCAGCTCGGGACTTTCAGCTGAAGCTTTCTTT; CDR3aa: CASSSGLSAEAFF
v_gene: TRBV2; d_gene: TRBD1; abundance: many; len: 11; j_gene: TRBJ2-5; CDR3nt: TGTGCCAACGGACAGGGAGAGACCCAGTACTTC; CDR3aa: CANGQGETQYF
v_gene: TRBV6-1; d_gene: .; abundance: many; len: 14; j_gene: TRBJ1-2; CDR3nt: TGTGCCAGCAGCCCTGGGACGGATGCCTATGGCTACACCTTC; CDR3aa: CASSPGTDAYGYTF
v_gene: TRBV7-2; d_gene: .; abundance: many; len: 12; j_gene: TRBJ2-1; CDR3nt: TGTGCCAGCACCAATTGGGGGAATGAGCAGTTCTTC; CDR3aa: CASTNWGNEQFF
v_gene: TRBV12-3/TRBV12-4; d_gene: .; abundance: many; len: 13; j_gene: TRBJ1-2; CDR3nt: TGTGCCAGCAGCTTCCGGGGATTCTATGGCTACACCTTC; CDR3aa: CASSFRGFYGYTF
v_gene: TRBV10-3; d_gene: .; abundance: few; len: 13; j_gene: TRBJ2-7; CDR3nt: TGTGCCAGCGGACGGCAAGATTCCTACGAGCAGTACTTC; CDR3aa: CASGRQDSYEQYF
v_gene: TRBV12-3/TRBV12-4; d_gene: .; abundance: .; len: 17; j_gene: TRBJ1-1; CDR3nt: TGTGCCAGCAGCCAAAATAGGGCTCCGGGGACGAACACTGAAGCTTTCTTT; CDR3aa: CASSQNRAPGTNTEAFF
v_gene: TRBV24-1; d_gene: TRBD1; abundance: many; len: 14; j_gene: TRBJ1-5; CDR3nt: TGTGCCACCAGTTCCGGACAGGCCGGGGAGCCCCAGCATTTT; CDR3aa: CATSSGQAGEPQHF
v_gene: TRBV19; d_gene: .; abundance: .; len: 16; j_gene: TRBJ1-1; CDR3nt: TGTGCCAGTAGTATAGGAGCAGGGTTTATGAACACTGAAGCTTTCTTT; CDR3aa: CASSIGAGFMNTEAFF
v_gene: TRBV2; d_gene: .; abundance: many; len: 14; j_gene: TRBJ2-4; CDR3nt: TGTGCCTCGGAGGGGGGGCTGGCCAAAAACATTCAGTACTTC; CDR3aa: CASEGGLAKNIQYF
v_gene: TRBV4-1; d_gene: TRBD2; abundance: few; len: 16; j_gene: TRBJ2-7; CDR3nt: TGCGCCAGCAGCCAATTTAGCGGGGGAACTACCTACGAGCAGTACTTC; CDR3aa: CASSQFSGGTTYEQYF
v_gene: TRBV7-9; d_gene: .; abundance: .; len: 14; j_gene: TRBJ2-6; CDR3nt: TGTGCCAGCAGCCAGCGACAGGGGGCCAACGTCCTGACTTTC; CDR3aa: CASSQRQGANVLTF
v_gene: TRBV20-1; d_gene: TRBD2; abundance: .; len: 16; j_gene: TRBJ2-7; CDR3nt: TGCAGTGCTAGAGACCCGACTAGCGGGAGGGCTGGGGAGCAGTACTTC; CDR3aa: CSARDPTSGRAGEQYF
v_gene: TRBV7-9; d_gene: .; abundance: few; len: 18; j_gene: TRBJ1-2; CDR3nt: TGTGCCAGCAGCTTAGAGGGTTACAGTGACAATTCTAACTATGGCTACACCTTC; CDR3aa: CASSLEGYSDNSNYGYTF
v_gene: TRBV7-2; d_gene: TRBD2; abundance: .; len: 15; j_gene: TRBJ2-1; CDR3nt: TGTGCCAGCAGGGGGACTAGCGGGCCAGGCAATGAGCAGTTCTTC; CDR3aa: CASRGTSGPGNEQFF
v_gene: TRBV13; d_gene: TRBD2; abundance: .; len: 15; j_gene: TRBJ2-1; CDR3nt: TGTGCCAGCAGCATTAAAAGCGGGGCTTACAATGAGCAGTTCTTC; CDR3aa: CASSIKSGAYNEQFF
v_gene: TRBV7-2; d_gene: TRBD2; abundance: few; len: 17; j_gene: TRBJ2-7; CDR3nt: TGTGCCAGCAGCTTAGGGGGGGGACTAGCGGGAGGGCCGGGGCAGTACTTC; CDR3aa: CASSLGGGLAGGPGQYF
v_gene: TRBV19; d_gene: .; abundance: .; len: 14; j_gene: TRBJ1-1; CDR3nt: TGTGCCAGTAGTATGTGGGGCCTCAACACTGAAGCTTTCTTT; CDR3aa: CASSMWGLNTEAFF
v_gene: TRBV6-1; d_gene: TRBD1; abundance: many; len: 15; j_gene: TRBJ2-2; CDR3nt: TGTGCCAGCAGTGAGGGACAGGGGGTCTTAGGGGAGCTGTTTTTT; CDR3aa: CASSEGQGVLGELFF
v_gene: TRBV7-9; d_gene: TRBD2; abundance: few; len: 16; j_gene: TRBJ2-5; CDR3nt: TGTGCCAGCAGCTGGGGGGGTCTAGCGGGCCAAGAGACCCAGTACTTC; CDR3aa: CASSWGGLAGQETQYF
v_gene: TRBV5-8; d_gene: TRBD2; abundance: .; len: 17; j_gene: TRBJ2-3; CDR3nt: TGTGCCAGCAGCTTGGGAGGGACTAGCGGATTCACAGATACGCAGTATTTC; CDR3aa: CASSLGGTSGFTDTQYF
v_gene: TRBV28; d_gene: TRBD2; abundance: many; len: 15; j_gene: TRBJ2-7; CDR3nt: TGTGCCAGCAGTCCGCTAGCGGGAGCGGTATTCGAGCAGTACTTC; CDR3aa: CASSPLAGAVFEQYF
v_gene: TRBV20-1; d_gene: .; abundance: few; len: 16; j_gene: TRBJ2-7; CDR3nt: TGCAGTGCACCCTCGACAGGAACGGCTGCATCCTACGAGCAGTACTTC; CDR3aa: CSAPSTGTAASYEQYF
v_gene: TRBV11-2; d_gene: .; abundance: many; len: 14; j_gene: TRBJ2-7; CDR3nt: TGTGCCAGCAGCCCCGGCGGCGAGCGCTACGAGCAGTACTTC; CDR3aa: CASSPGGERYEQYF
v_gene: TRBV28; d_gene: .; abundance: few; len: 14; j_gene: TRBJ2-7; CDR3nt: TGTGCCAGCTCCCTTATAGGACTGTCCTACGAGCAGTACTTC; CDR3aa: CASSLIGLSYEQYF
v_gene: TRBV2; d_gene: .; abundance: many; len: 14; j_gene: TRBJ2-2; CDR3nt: TGTGCCAGCAGGGCCGGGACTAACACCGGGGAGCTGTTTTTT; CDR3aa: CASRAGTNTGELFF
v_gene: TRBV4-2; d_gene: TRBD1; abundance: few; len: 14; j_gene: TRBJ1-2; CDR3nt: TGTGCCAGCAGCCCAGGACAGGGGACGGGTGGCTACACCTTC; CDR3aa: CASSPGQGTGGYTF
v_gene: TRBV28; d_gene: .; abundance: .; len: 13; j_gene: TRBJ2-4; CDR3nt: TGTGCCAGCAGTCCGGGCGTCGAGGACATTCAGTACTTC; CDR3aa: CASSPGVEDIQYF
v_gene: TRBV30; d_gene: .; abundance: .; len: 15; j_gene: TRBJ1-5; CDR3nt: TGTGCCTGGAGTGTACTGCGGGGAAACAATCAGCCCCAGCATTTT; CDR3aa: CAWSVLRGNNQPQHF
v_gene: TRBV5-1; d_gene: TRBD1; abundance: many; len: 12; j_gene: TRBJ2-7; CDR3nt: TGCGCCAGCAGCCTGGACAGGGAAGGGCAGTACTTC; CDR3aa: CASSLDREGQYF
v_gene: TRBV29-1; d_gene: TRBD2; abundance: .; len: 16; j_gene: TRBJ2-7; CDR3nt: TGCAGCGCTCTAATTAGAGGGACTAGCGGCAGGTACGAGCAGTACTTC; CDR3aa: CSALIRGTSGRYEQYF
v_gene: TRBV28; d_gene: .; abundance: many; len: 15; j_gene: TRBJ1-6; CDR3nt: TGTGCCAGCTCCCTGACGGGGGGACGAGGTTCACCCCTCCACTTT; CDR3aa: CASSLTGGRGSPLHF
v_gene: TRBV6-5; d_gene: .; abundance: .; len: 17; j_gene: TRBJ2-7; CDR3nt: TGTGCCAGCAGTTTAGCTAACAGGGACCTAAGCTCCTACGAGCAGTACTTC; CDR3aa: CASSLANRDLSSYEQYF
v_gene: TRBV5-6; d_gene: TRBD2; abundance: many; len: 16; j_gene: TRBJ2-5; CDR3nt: TGTGCCAGCAGCTATACTAGCGGGGAATTCCAAGAGACCCAGTACTTC; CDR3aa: CASSYTSGEFQETQYF
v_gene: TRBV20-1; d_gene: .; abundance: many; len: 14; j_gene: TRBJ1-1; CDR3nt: TGCAGTGCTAGAGATTCGGGGGAGGACACTGAAGCTTTCTTT; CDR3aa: CSARDSGEDTEAFF
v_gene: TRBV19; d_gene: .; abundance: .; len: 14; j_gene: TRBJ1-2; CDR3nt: TGTGCCAGTAGTCCGAGGATGTTTAACTATGGCTACACCTTC; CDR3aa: CASSPRMFNYGYTF